These 2 T cell receptor beta chains originate from one sample sequenced in a study of naive and memory T cell subsets. Two oligonucleotides, mixed equimolar, formed the beta constant-region primer covering TRBC1 and TRBC2. TCRdb re-analysed the UMI-ligation and nested PCR reads in MiXCR, keeping a single row per CDR3 protein. The sample yields roughly 140,000 distinct CDR3 sequences, approximately 15% seen once. Sequencing was done on a sample of naive CD4+ T cells from blood. The receptors here all came from a human donor in good health.

The gene calls are TRBV6-5 and TRBJ2-1; 9 bases fit TRBD2. Unmatched junction bases numbered 9, after V lost 6 bases and J lost 0 bases. The germline V gene encodes CDR1 MNHEY and CDR2 SVGAGI. CDR3 length: 17 residues. Here the CDR3 reads CASRSAAGGFSYNEQFF. The CDR3, as DNA: TGTGCCAGCAGAAGTGCAGCGGGAGGCTTCTCCTACAATGAGCAGTTCTTC.

V gene TRBV4-1 combines with J gene TRBJ2-5; D is tentatively TRBD1 or TRBD2 (5 bases each). Trimming shortened V by 2 bases and J by 4 bases, and 11 bases separated the two germline ends. This CDR3 is built from 14 residues. Germline lookup yields CDR1 MGHRA and CDR2 YSYEKL. CDR3 nucleotide sequence: TGCGCCAGCAGCCAATTCGGGGCGGGAGAGACCCAGTACTTC. This encodes CASSQFGAGETQYF.